The T cell receptor (beta chain) described here comes from a study of cytomegalovirus exposure and HLA in healthy donors. Regarding the study as a whole: The study dropped some indistinguishable V segments, TRBV6-2 and TRBV6-3 among them. TCR beta chains numbering 164 were designated cytomegalovirus-associated.

Healthy bone marrow donors made up the donor group. Germline V gene lookup returns CDR1 SGHRS and CDR2 YFSETQ. The V and J ends lost 0 bases and 4 bases, in that order; junction bases with no gene match: 3. This CDR3 contains 14 residues. A word on this clone: The antigen is not known.

A multiplex PCR was run with 60 Vbeta primers and 13 Jbeta primers. Sequencing used immunoSEQ multiplex PCR; TCRdb keeps in-frame clones, though not all of them. This repertoire shows about 150,000 clones, around four fifths found once; its top ten account for approximately 1.5%. The sample comprised PBMCs. The chain has TRBV5-1 and TRBJ2-7; 8 bases line up with TRBD2. The receptor was isolated from a woman between 40 and 50 years old in good health and CMV-seronegative. The CDR3 nucleotides read TGCGCCAGCAGCTTGGCCGGGGGGGCTTACGAGCAGTACTTC. Protein sequence: CASSLAGGAYEQYF.